This TCR beta chain appears in the sequencing data of a study of blood T cell repertoires in COVID-19. As for the study in general: PBMCs, B-cell-depleted T cells, or T cells were the source of the cDNA or gDNA that made up the material.

Authors' analysis steps: The authors estimated nucleated cell counts from reference gene primer amplification. Sequencing was performed with immunoSEQ multiplex PCR; in TCRdb, only in-frame clones are kept and a portion is missing. Clone size and the V and J calls come from that table; the DNA yielded D and trimming. The sample holds under 200,000 clones, over 70% seen once. CDR1 is SEHNR, CDR2 FQNEAQ, per germline (reference sequence). Between the trimmed V and J ends, which lost 3 bases and 0 bases, there was a span of 15 bases. CDR3 size: 17 residues. This TCR was recovered from a woman over 75 with active or convalescent COVID-19. Sequenced sample: peripheral blood. This chain links TRBV7-9 with TRBJ1-3; possible D gene TRBD1, 6 bases. The CDR3 coding sequence is TGTGCCAGCAGCTTGGTCACAGGGAGAACCTCTGGAAACACCATATATTTT. This codes for CASSLVTGRTSGNTIYF.